This T cell receptor (beta chain) derives from a study of blood T cell repertoires in COVID-19. Study details: Material from acute and convalescent COVID-19 was sourced from the United States, Italy and Spain.

Original processing methods: Estimation of nucleated cell counts was performed using reference gene primer amplification. The table came from immunoSEQ multiplex PCR; TCRdb's copy has only in-frame clones and leaves some out. V and J calls and clone size follow that table, whereas D and trimming were derived from the DNA. The sample has approximately 50,000 clones, over 80% seen once. Germline V gives CDR1 SEHNR, CDR2 FQNEAQ (reference sequence). V lost 1 base and J lost 9, with 19 bases in between. The CDR3 length is 15 residues. This clonotype was sampled from a human donor in a cohort sampled during active COVID-19. Material: peripheral blood. V gene TRBV7-9 combines with J gene TRBJ2-7; the D gene is possibly TRBD1 (6 bases). CDR3 nucleotides: TGTGCCAGCAGCTTAGGTGGCAGGGGCATAGGGTGGCAGTACTTC. It encodes CASSLGGRGIGWQYF.